The source of this T cell receptor (beta chain) is a study of Ad26.COV2.S vaccination and SARS-CoV-2 variants. As for treatment: some 20 received Ad26.COV2.S at low or high dose, single or two shots; five or six received placebo; per-sample allocation not given. Sampling was performed 63 days after the first vaccine or placebo injection. Method: immunoSEQ multiplex PCR; TCRdb's copy keeps in-frame clones and lacks some. The table shows around 340,000 clones, with around 89% occurring only once. This specimen consisted of peripheral blood, obtained in a trial of Ad26.COV2.S vaccine versus placebo. The clonotype comes from a person aged 18-60 years who received the Ad26.COV2.S COVID-19 vaccine or a placebo.

The CDR3: CASSQVVGWSYEQYF. The CDR3 nucleotides read TGCGCCAGCAGCCAAGTGGTGGGTTGGTCCTACGAGCAGTACTTC. The chain employs TRBV4-1 and TRBJ2-7; D is uncertain. Deletions cut 1 base from V and 1 base from J, with 11 bases between. The CDR3 runs 15 residues. The V gene's germline CDR1 is MGHRA and CDR2 YSYEKL.